This entry features one T cell receptor (beta chain) sequence. The antigen is not known. The data were obtained in a study of brain T cells in children with intractable seizures. The study, taken as a whole, reports: Patients' HCMV serostatus was unknown; virus specificity rests on CDR3 similarity alone. Absence of clones before surgery may stem from lower sequencing depth.

This table comes from immunoSEQ multiplex PCR, and its TCRdb copy is limited to in-frame clones, with some not included. The profile shows about 76,000 clones, approximately 94% of them singletons. The V gene lost 5 bases and the J gene lost 3 bases, with 7 bases spanning the gap. CDR1 is SGHTA and CDR2 is FQGNSA in the germline V gene. The CDR3 contains 13 residues. The sequenced cases were selected for having the highest brain T cell transcript signatures. At least one anti-epileptic drug was given before surgery. The TCR originated in a boy younger than two with tuberous sclerosis and intractable seizures. The source material was peripheral blood, sampled at surgery. The rearrangement links TRBV7-2 to TRBJ1-4; possibly TRBD1 for D (5 bases). The CDR3, as DNA: TGTGCCAGCAGCCGACAGCCTAATGAAAAACTGTTTTTT. Its protein is CASSRQPNEKLFF.